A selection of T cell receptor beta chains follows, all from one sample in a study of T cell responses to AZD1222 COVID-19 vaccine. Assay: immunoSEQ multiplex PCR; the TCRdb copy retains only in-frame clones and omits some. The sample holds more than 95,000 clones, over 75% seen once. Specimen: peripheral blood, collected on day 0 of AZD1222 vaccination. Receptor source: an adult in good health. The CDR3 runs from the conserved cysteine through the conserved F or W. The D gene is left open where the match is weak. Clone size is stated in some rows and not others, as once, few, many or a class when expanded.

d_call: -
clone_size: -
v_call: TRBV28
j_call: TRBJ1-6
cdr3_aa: CASRSTGTNSPLHF
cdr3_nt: TGTGCCAGCAGGTCGACAGGAACCAATTCACCCCTCCACTTT

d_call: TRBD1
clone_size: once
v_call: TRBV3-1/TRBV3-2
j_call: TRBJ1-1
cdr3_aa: CASSQIQGTNTEAFF
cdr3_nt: TGTGCCAGCAGCCAAATACAGGGGACGAACACTGAAGCTTTCTTT

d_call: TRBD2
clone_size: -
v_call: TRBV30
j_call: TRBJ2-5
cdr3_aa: CAWSLAGGRQETQYF
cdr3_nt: TGTGCCTGGAGTTTAGCGGGGGGACGGCAAGAGACCCAGTACTTC

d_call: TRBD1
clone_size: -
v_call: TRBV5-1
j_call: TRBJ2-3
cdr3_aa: CASSVGQGSTDTQYF
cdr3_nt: TGCGCCAGCAGCGTAGGACAGGGGAGCACAGATACGCAGTATTTT

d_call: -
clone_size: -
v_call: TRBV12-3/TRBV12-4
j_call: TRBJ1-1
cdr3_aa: CASRSTGPEAFF
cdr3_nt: TGTGCCAGTCGGTCTACAGGGCCTGAAGCTTTCTTT

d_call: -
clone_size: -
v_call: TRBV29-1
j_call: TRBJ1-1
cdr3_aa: CSVEGSSMNTEAFF
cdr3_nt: TGCAGCGTTGAGGGGTCTTCAATGAACACTGAAGCTTTCTTT

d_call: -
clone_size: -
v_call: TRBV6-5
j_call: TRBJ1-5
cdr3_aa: CASSYSIRSNQPQHF
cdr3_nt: TGTGCCAGCAGTTACTCGATTCGTAGCAATCAGCCCCAGCATTTT

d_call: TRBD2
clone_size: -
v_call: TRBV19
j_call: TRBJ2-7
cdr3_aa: CASSERDPYYEQYF
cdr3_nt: TGTGCCAGTAGTGAGCGGGACCCCTACTACGAGCAGTACTTC

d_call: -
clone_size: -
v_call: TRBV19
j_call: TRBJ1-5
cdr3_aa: CASTALGGGSHQPQHF
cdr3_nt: TGTGCCAGTACCGCCCTAGGAGGGGGTTCTCATCAGCCCCAGCATTTT

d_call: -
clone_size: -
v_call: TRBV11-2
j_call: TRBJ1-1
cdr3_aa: CASSLDWAHLNTEAFF
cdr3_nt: TGTGCCAGCAGCTTAGATTGGGCGCACCTGAACACTGAAGCTTTCTTT

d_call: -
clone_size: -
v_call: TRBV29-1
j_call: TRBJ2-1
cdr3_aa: CSVAVGSYNEQFF
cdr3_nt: TGCAGCGTTGCAGTGGGCTCCTACAATGAGCAGTTCTTC